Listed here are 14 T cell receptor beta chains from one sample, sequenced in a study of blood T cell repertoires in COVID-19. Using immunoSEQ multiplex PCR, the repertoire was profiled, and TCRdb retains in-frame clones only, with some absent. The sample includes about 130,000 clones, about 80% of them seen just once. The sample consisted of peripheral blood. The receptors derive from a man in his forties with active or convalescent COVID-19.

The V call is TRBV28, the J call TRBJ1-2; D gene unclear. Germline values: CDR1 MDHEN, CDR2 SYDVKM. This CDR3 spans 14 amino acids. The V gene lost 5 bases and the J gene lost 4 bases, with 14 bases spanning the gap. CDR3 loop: CASSPSGVLYGYTF. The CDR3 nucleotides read TGTGCCAGCAGTCCCTCCGGGGTTCTCTATGGCTACACCTTC.

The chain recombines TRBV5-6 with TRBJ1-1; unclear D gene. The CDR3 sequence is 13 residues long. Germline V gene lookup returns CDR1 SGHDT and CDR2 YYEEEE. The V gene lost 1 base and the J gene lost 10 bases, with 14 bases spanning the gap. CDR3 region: CASSLSDTVRAFF. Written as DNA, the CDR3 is TGTGCCAGCAGCTTGTCCGACACTGTACGAGCTTTCTTT.

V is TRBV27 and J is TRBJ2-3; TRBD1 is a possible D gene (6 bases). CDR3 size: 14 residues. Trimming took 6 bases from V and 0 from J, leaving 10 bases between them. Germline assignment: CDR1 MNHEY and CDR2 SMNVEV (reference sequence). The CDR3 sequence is CASRRTVSTDTQYF. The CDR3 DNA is TGTGCCAGCAGAAGGACAGTTAGCACAGATACGCAGTATTTT.

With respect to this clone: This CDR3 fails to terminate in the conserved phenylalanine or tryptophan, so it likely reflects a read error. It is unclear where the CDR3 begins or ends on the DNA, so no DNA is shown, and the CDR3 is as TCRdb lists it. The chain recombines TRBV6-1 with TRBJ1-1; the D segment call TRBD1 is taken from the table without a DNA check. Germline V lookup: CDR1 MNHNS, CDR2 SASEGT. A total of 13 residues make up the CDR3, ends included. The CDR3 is CASSEVSFDRTSL.

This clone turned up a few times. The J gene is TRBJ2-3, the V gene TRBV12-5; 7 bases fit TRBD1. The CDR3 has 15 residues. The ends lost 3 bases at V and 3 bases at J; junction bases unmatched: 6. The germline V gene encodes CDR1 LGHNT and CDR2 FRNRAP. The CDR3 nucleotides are TGTGCTAGTGGTTTATCGGGACAGTTTACAGATACGCAGTATTTT. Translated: CASGLSGQFTDTQYF.

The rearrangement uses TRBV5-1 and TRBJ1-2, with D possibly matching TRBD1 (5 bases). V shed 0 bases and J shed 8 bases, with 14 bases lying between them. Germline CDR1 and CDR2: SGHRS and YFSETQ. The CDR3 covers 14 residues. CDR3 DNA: TGCGCCAGCAGCTTGGCCGAGAGCTCAGGGGGCTACACCTTC. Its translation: CASSLAESSGGYTF.

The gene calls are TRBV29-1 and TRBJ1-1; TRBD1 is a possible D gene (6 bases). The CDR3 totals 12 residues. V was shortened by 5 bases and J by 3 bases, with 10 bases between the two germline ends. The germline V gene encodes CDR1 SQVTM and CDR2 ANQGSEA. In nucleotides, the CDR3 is TGCAGCGTTTCCCAGGGGCACACTGAAGCTTTCTTT. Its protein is CSVSQGHTEAFF.

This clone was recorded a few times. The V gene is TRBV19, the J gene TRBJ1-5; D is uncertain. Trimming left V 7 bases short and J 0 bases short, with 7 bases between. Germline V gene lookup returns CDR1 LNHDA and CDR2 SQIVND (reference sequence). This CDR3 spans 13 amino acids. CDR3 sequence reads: CASNGNSNQPQHF. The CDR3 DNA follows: TGTGCCAGTAACGGGAATAGCAATCAGCCCCAGCATTTT.

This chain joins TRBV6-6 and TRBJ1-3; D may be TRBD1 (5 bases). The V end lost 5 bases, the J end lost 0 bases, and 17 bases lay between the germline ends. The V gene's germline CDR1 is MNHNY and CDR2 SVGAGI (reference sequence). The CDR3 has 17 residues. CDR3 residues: CASSRNPREYSGNTIYF. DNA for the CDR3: TGTGCCAGCAGTCGTAACCCCAGGGAATACTCTGGAAACACCATATATTTT.

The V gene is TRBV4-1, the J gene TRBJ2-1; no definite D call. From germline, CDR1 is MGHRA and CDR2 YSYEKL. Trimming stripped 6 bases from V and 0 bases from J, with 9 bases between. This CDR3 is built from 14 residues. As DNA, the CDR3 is TGCGCCAGCAGATCTCCCCTCTCCTACAATGAGCAGTTCTTC. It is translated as CASRSPLSYNEQFF.

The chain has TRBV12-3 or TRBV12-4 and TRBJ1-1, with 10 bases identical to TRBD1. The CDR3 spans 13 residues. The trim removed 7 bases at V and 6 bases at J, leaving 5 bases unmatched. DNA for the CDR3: TGTGCCAGCAACCCTGGACAGGGGGCTGAAGCTTTCTTT. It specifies CASNPGQGAEAFF.

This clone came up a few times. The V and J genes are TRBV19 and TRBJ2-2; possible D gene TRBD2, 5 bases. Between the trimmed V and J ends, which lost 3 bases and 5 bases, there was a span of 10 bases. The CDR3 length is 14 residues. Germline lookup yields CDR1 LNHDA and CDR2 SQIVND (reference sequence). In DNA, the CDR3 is TGTGCCAGTAGTATTCCCCCGGGAACCGGGGAGCTGTTTTTT. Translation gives CASSIPPGTGELFF.

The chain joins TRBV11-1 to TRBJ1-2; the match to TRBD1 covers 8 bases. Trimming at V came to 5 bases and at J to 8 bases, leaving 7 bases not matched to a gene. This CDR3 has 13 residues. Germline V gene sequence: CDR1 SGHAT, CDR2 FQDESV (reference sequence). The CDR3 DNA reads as TGTGCCAGCAGCCCGGGACAGGCCGCGGGCTACACCTTC. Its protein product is CASSPGQAAGYTF.

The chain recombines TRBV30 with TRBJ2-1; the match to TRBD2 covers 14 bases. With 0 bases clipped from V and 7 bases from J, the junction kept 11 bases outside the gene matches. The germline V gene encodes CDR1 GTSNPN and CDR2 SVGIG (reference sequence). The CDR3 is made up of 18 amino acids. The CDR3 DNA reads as TGTGCCTGGAGTGTACGTCCCGGGACTAGCGGGAGCCAAAATGAGCAGTTCTTC. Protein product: CAWSVRPGTSGSQNEQFF. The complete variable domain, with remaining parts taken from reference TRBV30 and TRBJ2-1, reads SQTIHQWPATLVQPVGSPLSLECTVEGTSNPNLYWYRQAAGRGLQLLFYSVGIGQISSEVPQNLSASRPQDRQFILSSKKLLLSDSGFYLCAWSVRPGTSGSQNEQFFGPGTRLTVL.